One and the same sample provided the 22 T cell receptor beta chains below, sequenced in a study of T cell clonality in common variable immunodeficiency. Sequencing used immunoSEQ multiplex PCR; TCRdb keeps in-frame clones, though not all of them. Found here are about 42,000 clones, no singletons; the ten largest cover approximately 5.5%. Study results and caveats: Reportedly, TCR beta sequences from common variable immunodeficiency showed fewer deletions and N-nucleotide insertions.

For these TCRs, the target antigens are not known. The specimen was peripheral blood mononuclear cells. Receptor source: a human donor with common variable immunodeficiency.

Many counts were recorded for this clone. The CDR3 extends 3 residues past the end of the read, so its final part is completed from the germline J gene. The chain couples TRBV29-1 to TRBJ2-6; tentatively, D is TRBD1 (6 bases). Germline values: CDR1 SQVTM, CDR2 ANQGSEA. V gave up 3 bases and J gave up 0 bases, with 9 bases separating them. The length of the CDR3 is 15 residues. The sequenced CDR3 bases are TGCAGCGTTGAGACAGGCCTCTCTGGGGCCAACGTC. Residues: CSVETGLSGANV. The entire CDR3 sequence reads CSVETGLSGANVLTF.

This clone has a count of ten or more. The missing CDR3 end, 3 residues past where the read stops, is filled in from the germline J gene. J is TRBJ2-1 and V is TRBV29-1; D is uncertain. CDR1 and CDR2 (germline): SQVTM, ANQGSEA. Trimming left V 8 bases short and J 5 bases short, with 7 bases between. The CDR3 is 10 amino acids. The CDR3 sequence: CSSGHNEQFF. CDR3 DNA, as far as it was read: TGCAGCTCAGGTCACAATGAG.

Ten or more counts support this clone. The sequenced fragment ends 3 residues before the CDR3 boundary, so the rest is inferred from the germline J gene. The chain has TRBV6-2 or TRBV6-3 and TRBJ1-5; D is uncertain. V dropped 3 bases and J dropped 0 bases, with 9 bases sitting between them. Per the germline V gene, CDR1 is MNHEY and CDR2 is SVGEGT. The CDR3 contains 15 residues. The CDR3 spells CASSYLTDSNQPQHF. The part of the CDR3 DNA that was read is TGTGCCAGCAGTTATTTAACAGATAGCAATCAGCCC.

This clone was detected ten times or more. Read coverage stops 3 residues before the CDR3 terminus; the germline J gene supplies the remainder. The V and J genes are TRBV7-8 and TRBJ2-7, with 8 bases matching TRBD1. CDR3 length: 17 residues. Per germline, CDR1 SGHVS and CDR2 FQNEAQ. Trimming cost V 2 bases and J 3 bases; bases outside gene matches: 12. Incomplete CDR3 DNA: TGTGCCAGCAGCTTATATATTGGGGACAGGCTAAACTACGAG. Translating it yields CASSLYIGDRLNYE. The full CDR3 protein is CASSLYIGDRLNYEQYF.

There are many counts of this clone. The CDR3 end is not reached by the read, which stops 3 residues before it; the germline J gene fills it in. The J gene is TRBJ1-1, the V gene TRBV13; a possible D gene is TRBD1 (6 bases). This CDR3 spans 12 amino acids. The germline V gene has CDR1 PRHDT and CDR2 FYEKMQ (reference sequence). The CDR3 sequence is CASSPQQGEAFF. The sequenced CDR3 bases are TGTGCCAGCAGCCCCCAACAGGGAGAA.

This clone appeared a few times. The sequence runs out 3 residues before the end of the CDR3; the remainder is reconstructed from the germline J gene. This chain uses TRBV7-9 with TRBJ1-4; D gene ambiguous. Germline V gene data show CDR1 as SEHNR and CDR2 as FQNEAQ (reference sequence). V lost 7 bases and J 0 bases, leaving 9 bases between the germline ends. This CDR3 region has 14 residues. This chain's CDR3 is CASTLQATNEKLFF. The sequenced part of the CDR3 DNA is TGTGCCAGCACTCTCCAGGCAACTAATGAAAAA.

Many counts were recorded for this clone. The part of the CDR3 DNA that was read is TGTGCCAGCAGTTACGATGGCCGCGAG. Translating gives CASSYDGRE. The whole CDR3 is CASSYDGREQYF. The V and J genes are TRBV6-2 or TRBV6-3 and TRBJ2-7, with D unresolved. The CDR3 is cut off 3 residues early in the read; its end comes from the germline J gene. CDR1 MNHEY and CDR2 SVGEGT come from the germline V gene. There are 12 residues in the CDR3. The germline V and J ends were trimmed by 2 bases and 6 bases, with 8 bases remaining between them.

This clone appeared a few times. The read ends 3 residues shy of where the CDR3 ends; the end is completed using the germline J gene. V usage is TRBV6-2 or TRBV6-3 and J usage is TRBJ2-1; a weak D match, TRBD2 (6 bases). The CDR3 spans 16 residues. V was trimmed by 6 bases and J by 4 bases, leaving 19 bases between them. Per germline, CDR1 MNHEY and CDR2 SVGEGT. The sequenced CDR3 bases are TGTGCCAGCAGCATAGGTCAGCGGGCGTCATACAATGAG. Amino acid sequence: CASSIGQRASYNE. The entire CDR3 sequence reads CASSIGQRASYNEQFF.

Ten or more counts support this clone. The read terminates 3 residues ahead of where the CDR3 ends, so the germline J gene completes it. The V and J genes are TRBV14 and TRBJ1-1, with D unresolved. The CDR3 runs 13 residues. V was trimmed by 2 bases and J by 1 base, leaving 5 bases between them. CDR1 and CDR2 (germline): SGHDN, FVKESK. The sequenced CDR3 bases are TGTGCCAGCAGCCAACTGGCGAACACTGAA. It specifies CASSQLANTE. The entire CDR3 protein reads CASSQLANTEAFF.

This clone was found many times. CDR3 bases read: TGTGCCTGGAGTCCCCCCCCCAGGGCTGGGGCCAACGTC. Its translation is CAWSPPPRAGANV. The CDR3 in its entirety is CAWSPPPRAGANVLTF. V usage is TRBV30 and J usage is TRBJ2-6, with D perhaps TRBD1 (5 bases). The read gets to within 3 residues of the CDR3 end, and the germline J gene fills in the rest. The germline CDR1 and CDR2 sequences are GTSNPN and SVGIG (reference sequence). CDR3 length equals 16 residues. V lost 2 bases and J lost 2, with 13 bases in between.

About this clone: The sequenced fragment ends 3 residues before the CDR3 boundary, so the rest is inferred from the germline J gene. This sample also contains other DNA sequences that code for the same CDR3. J is TRBJ2-3 and V is TRBV19, with TRBD2 matching over 10 bases. V shed 5 bases and J 0 bases; nucleotides not matched to a gene: 5. The CDR3 totals 16 residues. The V gene's germline CDR1 is LNHDA and CDR2 SQIVND (reference sequence). The chain's CDR3 is CASSGWTSGSTDTQYF. The DNA read from the CDR3 is TGTGCCAGTAGTGGATGGACTAGCGGTAGCACAGATACG.

At least ten counts were recorded for this clone. This CDR3 is CASSLAGGTYEQYF. The covered CDR3 bases are TGCGCCAGCAGCTTGGCAGGGGGTACTTACGAG. The genes are TRBV5-1 and TRBJ2-7; 7 positions match TRBD1. The read comes to an end 3 residues before the CDR3 does, leaving the germline J gene to fill in the end. Trimming removed 0 bases from V and 4 bases from J; junction bases left unmatched: 4. CDR3 size: 14 residues. Germline assignment: CDR1 SGHRS and CDR2 YFSETQ.

The CDR3 bases that were read are TGTGCCAGCTCACGGTCCGGGACTAGCGGGAGGAACACCGGGGAG. It codes for CASSRSGTSGRNTGE. The whole CDR3 reads CASSRSGTSGRNTGELFF. The chain carries TRBV18 and TRBJ2-2, with TRBD2 identical over 14 bases. The sequenced fragment ends 3 residues before the CDR3 boundary, so the rest is inferred from the germline J gene. V lost 4 bases, J lost 1 base, and 5 bases stayed unmatched. Germline CDR1 reads KGHSH; CDR2 reads LQKENI. The CDR3 spans 18 residues.

This clone has a handful of counts. The read gets to within 3 residues of the CDR3 end, and the germline J gene fills in the rest. This rearrangement joins TRBV19 to TRBJ1-3; tentative D call: TRBD1 (6 bases). Germline CDR1 LNHDA, CDR2 SQIVND (reference sequence). The CDR3 is 15 residues long. V lost 7 bases and J lost 0, with 13 bases in between. Incomplete CDR3 DNA: TGTGCCAGTACTCGCCGGGACAACTCTGGAAACACC. Amino acids: CASTRRDNSGNT. In full, the CDR3 is CASTRRDNSGNTIYF.

This clone has only a few counts. CDR3 loop: CASSKLGTGDGEQYF. The sequenced part of the CDR3 DNA is TGTGCCAGCAGTAAACTCGGGACAGGGGACGGCGAG. The J gene is TRBJ2-7, the V gene TRBV6-2 or TRBV6-3; 10 bases are shared with TRBD1. The read gets to within 3 residues of the CDR3 end, and the germline J gene fills in the rest. V dropped 5 bases and J dropped 6; count of bases not matched to a gene: 10. The CDR3 contains 15 residues. CDR1 and CDR2 from the germline V gene are MNHEY and SVGEGT.

The table lists this clone with many counts. The CDR3 DNA, read in part, is TGTGCCAGCAGCTTGGACAGGGAACAGGGC. Translation gives CASSLDREQG. The whole CDR3 protein is CASSLDREQGYTF. The chain carries TRBV7-3 and TRBJ1-2; 8 nucleotides match TRBD1. The read terminates 3 residues ahead of where the CDR3 ends, so the germline J gene completes it. CDR1 and CDR2 from the germline V gene are SGHTA and FQGTGA. The CDR3 extends over 13 amino acids.

Concerning this clone itself: The read halts 3 residues ahead of the CDR3 end, with the missing end drawn from the germline J gene. This chain connects TRBV5-5 to TRBJ2-1; 7 positions match TRBD1. Germline loops: CDR1 SGHKS, CDR2 YYEKEE (reference sequence). This CDR3 is built from 14 residues. V dropped 4 bases and J dropped 3; count of bases not matched to a gene: 4. The covered CDR3 bases are TGTGCCAGCAGCCAATGGGACAGCTACAATGAG. Protein: CASSQWDSYNE. The full CDR3 protein reads CASSQWDSYNEQFF.

This clone came up a few times. Sequencing ends 3 residues short of the CDR3 end; the germline J gene provides the rest. This chain joins TRBV19 and TRBJ2-2; D call uncertain. Germline CDR1 is LNHDA and CDR2 is SQIVND (reference sequence). This CDR3 is built from 14 residues. Trimming took off 3 bases at V and 1 base at J, with 6 bases between the two ends. The CDR3: CASSIRVNTGELFF. The sequenced CDR3 bases are TGTGCCAGTAGTATCCGGGTGAACACCGGGGAG.

This clone was counted at least ten times. Read coverage stops 3 residues before the CDR3 terminus; the germline J gene supplies the remainder. The chain is built from TRBV29-1 and TRBJ2-5; D may be TRBD1 (5 bases). The CDR3 sequence is 12 residues long. Germline assignment: CDR1 SQVTM and CDR2 ANQGSEA. The V gene lost 6 bases and the J gene lost 5 bases, with 13 bases spanning the gap. The covered CDR3 bases are TGCAGCGTGACACAGGTTGGTGAGACC. This translates into CSVTQVGET. The full CDR3 sequence reads CSVTQVGETQYF.

This clone was detected ten times or more. Read coverage stops 3 residues before the CDR3 terminus; the germline J gene supplies the remainder. The rearrangement uses TRBV6-4 and TRBJ2-3; 13 positions agree with TRBD2. Unmatched junction bases numbered 6, after V lost 2 bases and J lost 4 bases. The CDR3 consists of 17 residues. Per the germline V gene, CDR1 is MRHNA and CDR2 is SNTAGT. The sequenced part of the CDR3 DNA is TGTGCCAGCAGTGACCCGGGACTAGCGGGAAGGGCAGATACG. Its protein product is CASSDPGLAGRADT. The CDR3 as a whole reads CASSDPGLAGRADTQYF.

This clone was observed at least ten times. Coverage ceases 3 residues before the CDR3 finishes, and the germline J gene fills in the end. The V gene is TRBV20-1, the J gene TRBJ2-7, with 14 nucleotides matching TRBD2. CDR3 length equals 15 residues. V shed 5 bases, J shed 1 base, and the junction held 4 bases outside the gene matches. CDR1 is DFQATT and CDR2 is SNEGSKA in the germline V gene (reference sequence). This CDR3 reads CSALGLAGGSYEQYF. CDR3 DNA (partial): TGCAGTGCTCTCGGACTAGCGGGGGGATCCTACGAG.

About this clone: Read sequence stops 3 residues before the CDR3 end, and the germline J gene provides the missing end. This sequence joins TRBV7-2 and TRBJ1-2, with no clear D. The germline gives CDR1 SGHTA, CDR2 FQGNSA. The CDR3 covers 13 residues. Trimming took off 7 bases at V and 1 base at J, with 10 bases between the two ends. CDR3 loop: CASNPGFNYGYTF. The sequenced part of the CDR3 DNA is TGTGCCAGCAACCCAGGCTTTAACTATGGC. The full variable domain, in which reference TRBV7-2 and TRBJ1-2 provide the parts outside the CDR3, is GAGVSQSPSNKVTEKGKDVELRCDPISGHTALYWYRQSLGQGLEFLIYFQGNSAPDKSGLPSDRFSAERTGGSVSTLTIQRTQQEDSAVYLCASNPGFNYGYTFGSGTRLTVV.